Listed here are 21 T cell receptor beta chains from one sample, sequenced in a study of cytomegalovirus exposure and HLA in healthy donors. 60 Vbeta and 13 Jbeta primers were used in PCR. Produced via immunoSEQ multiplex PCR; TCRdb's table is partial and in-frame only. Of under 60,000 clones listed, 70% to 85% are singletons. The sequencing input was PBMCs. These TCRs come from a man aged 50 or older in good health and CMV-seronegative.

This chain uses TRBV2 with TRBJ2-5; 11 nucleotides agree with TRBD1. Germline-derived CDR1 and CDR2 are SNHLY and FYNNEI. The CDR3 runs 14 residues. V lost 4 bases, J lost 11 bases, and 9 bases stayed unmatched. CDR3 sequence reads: CASSVSRDRGEQYF. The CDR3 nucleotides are TGTGCCAGCAGTGTTAGTCGGGACAGGGGGGAGCAGTACTTC.

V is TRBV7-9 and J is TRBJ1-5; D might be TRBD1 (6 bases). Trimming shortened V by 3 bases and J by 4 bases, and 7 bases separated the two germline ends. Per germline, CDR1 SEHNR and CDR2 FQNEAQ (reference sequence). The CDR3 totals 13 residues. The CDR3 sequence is CASSFQGNQPQHF. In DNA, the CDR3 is TGTGCCAGCAGCTTCCAGGGGAATCAGCCCCAGCATTTT. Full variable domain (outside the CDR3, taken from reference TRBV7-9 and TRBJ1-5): DTGVSQNPRHKITKRGQNVTFRCDPISEHNRLYWYRQTLGQGPEFLTYFQNEAQLEKSRLLSDRFSAERPKGSFSTLEIQRTEQGDSAMYLCASSFQGNQPQHFGDGTRLSIL.

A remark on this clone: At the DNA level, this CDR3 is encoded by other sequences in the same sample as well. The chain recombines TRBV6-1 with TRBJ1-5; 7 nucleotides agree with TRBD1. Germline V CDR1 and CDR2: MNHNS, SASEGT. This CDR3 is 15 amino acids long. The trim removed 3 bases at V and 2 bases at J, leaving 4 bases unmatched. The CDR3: CASSDRTGRNQPQHF. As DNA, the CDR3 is TGTGCCAGCAGTGACCGGACAGGTCGCAATCAGCCCCAGCATTTT.

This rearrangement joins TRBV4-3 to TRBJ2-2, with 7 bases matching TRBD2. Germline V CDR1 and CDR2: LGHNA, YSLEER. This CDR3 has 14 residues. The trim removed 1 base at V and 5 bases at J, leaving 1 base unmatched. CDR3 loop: CASSQVGGTGELFF. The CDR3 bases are TGCGCCAGCAGCCAAGTGGGAGGGACCGGGGAGCTGTTTTTT.

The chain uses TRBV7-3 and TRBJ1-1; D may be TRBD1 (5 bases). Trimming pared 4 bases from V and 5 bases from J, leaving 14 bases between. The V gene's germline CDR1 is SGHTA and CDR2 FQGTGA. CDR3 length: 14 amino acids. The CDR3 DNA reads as TGTGCCAGCAGCTCCGAAGGGGCGAGGACTGAAGCTTTCTTT. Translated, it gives CASSSEGARTEAFF.

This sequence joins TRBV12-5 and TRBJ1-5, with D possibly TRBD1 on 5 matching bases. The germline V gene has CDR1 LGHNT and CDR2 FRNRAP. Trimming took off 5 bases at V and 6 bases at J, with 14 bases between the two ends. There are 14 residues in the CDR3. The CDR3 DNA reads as TGTGCTAGTGGTCCCTCCGGGGGGGGTCAGCCCCAGCATTTT. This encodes CASGPSGGGQPQHF.

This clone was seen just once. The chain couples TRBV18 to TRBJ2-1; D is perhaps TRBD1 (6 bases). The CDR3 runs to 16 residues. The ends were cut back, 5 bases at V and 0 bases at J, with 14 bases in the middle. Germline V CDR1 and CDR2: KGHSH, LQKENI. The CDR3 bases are TGTGCCAGCTCAACACGAGGACAGAGCTCCTACAATGAGCAGTTCTTC. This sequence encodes CASSTRGQSSYNEQFF.

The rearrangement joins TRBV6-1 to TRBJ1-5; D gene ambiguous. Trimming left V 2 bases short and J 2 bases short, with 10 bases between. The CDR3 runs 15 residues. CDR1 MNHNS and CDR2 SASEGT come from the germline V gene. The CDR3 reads CASSEHLSGNQPQHF. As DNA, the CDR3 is TGTGCCAGCAGTGAACACCTCTCGGGCAATCAGCCCCAGCATTTT.

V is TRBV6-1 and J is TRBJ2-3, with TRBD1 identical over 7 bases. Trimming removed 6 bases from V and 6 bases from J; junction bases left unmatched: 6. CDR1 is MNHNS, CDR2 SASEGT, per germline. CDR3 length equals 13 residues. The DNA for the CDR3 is TGTGCCAGCAGGGGACAGCCCTCGGATACGCAGTATTTT. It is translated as CASRGQPSDTQYF.

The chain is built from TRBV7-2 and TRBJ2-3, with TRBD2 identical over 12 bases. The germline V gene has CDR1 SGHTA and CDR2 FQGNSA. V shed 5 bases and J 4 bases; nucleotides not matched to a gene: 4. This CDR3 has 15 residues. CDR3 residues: CASSPTSGGPDTQYF. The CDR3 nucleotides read TGTGCCAGCAGCCCGACTAGCGGGGGCCCAGATACGCAGTATTTT. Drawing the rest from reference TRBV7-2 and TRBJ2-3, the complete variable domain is GAGVSQSPSNKVTEKGKDVELRCDPISGHTALYWYRQSLGQGLEFLIYFQGNSAPDKSGLPSDRFSAERTGGSVSTLTIQRTQQEDSAVYLCASSPTSGGPDTQYFGPGTRLTVL.

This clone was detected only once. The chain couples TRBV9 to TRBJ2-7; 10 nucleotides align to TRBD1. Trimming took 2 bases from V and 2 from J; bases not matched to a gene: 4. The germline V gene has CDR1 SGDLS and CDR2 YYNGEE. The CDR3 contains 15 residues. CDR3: CASSVGGTGAYEQYF. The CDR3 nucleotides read TGTGCCAGCAGCGTGGGGGGGACAGGGGCCTACGAGCAGTACTTC.

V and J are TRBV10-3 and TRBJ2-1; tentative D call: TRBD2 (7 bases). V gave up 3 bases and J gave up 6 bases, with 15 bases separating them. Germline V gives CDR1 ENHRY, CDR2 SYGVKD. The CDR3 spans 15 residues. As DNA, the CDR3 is TGTGCCATCAGTGAAGGGGGGGGCCGGGCCAATGAGCAGTTCTTC. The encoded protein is CAISEGGGRANEQFF.

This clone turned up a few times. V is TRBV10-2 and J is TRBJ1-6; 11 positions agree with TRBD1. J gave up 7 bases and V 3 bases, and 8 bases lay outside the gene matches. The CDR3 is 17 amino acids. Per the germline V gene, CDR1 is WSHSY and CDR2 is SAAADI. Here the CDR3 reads CASSELGQGAKNSPLHF. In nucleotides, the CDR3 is TGCGCCAGCAGTGAATTAGGACAGGGGGCAAAAAATTCACCCCTCCACTTT.

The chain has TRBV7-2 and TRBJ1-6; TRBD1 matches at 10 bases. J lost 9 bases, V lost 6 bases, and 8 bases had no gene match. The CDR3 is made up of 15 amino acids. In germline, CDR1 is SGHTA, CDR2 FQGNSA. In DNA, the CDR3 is TGTGCCAGCAGACGCCCGGGACAGGGGTCTTCACCCCTCCACTTT. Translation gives CASRRPGQGSSPLHF.

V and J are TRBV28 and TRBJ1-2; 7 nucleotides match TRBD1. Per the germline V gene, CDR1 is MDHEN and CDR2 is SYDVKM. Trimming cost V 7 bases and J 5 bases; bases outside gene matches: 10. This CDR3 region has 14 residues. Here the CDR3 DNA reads TGTGCCAGCATCCCGGGCGGGACAGAGTATGGCTACACCTTC. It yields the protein CASIPGGTEYGYTF.

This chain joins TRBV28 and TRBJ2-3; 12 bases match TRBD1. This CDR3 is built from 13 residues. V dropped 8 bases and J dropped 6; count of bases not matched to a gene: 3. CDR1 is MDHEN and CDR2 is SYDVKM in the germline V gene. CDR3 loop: CASGTGGLDTQYF. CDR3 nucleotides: TGTGCCAGCGGGACAGGGGGCTTGGATACGCAGTATTTT.

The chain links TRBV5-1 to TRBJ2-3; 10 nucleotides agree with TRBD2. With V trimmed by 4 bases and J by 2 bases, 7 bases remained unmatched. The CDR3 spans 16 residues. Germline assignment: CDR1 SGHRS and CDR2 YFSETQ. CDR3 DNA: TGCGCCAGCAGCGTTCTAGCGGGGGCAACCACAGATACGCAGTATTTT. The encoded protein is CASSVLAGATTDTQYF. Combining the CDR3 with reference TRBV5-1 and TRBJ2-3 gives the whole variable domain KAGVTQTPRYLIKTRGQQVTLSCSPISGHRSVSWYQQTPGQGLQFLFEYFSETQRNKGNFPGRFSGRQFSNSRSEMNVSTLELGDSALYLCASSVLAGATTDTQYFGPGTRLTVL.

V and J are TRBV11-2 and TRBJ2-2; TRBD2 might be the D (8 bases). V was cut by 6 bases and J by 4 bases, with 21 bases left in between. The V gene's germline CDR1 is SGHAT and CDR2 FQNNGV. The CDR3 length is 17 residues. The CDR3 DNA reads TGTGCCAGCAGAAGAGGGGGCGGGGGGCGGTTCACCGGGGAGCTGTTTTTT. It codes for CASRRGGGGRFTGELFF.

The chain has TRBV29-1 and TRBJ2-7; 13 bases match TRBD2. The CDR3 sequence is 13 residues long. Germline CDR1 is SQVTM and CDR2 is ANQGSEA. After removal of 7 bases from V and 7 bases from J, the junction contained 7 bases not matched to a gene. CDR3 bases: TGCAGCGCAGTACCGGGACTAGCGGGGGAGCAGTACTTC. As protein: CSAVPGLAGEQYF.

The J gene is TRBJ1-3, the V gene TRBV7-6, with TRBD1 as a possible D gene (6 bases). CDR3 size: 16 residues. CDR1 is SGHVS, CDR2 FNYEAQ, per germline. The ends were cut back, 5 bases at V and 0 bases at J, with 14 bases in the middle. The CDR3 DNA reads TGTGCCAGCAGCCAGGACAGCACAGCCTCTGGAAACACCATATATTTT. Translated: CASSQDSTASGNTIYF.

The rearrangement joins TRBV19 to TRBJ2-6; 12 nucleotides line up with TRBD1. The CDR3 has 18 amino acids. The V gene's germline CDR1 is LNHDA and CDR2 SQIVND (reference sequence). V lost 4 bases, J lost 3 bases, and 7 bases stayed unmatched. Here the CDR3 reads CASSNPGTGGFGANVLTF. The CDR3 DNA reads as TGTGCCAGTAGTAACCCCGGGACAGGGGGCTTTGGGGCCAACGTCCTGACTTTC. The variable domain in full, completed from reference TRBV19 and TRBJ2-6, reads DGGITQSPKYLFRKEGQNVTLSCEQNLNHDAMYWYRQDPGQGLRLIYYSQIVNDFQKGDIAEGYSVSREKKESFPLTVTSAQKNPTAFYLCASSNPGTGGFGANVLTFGAGSRLTVL.